These T cell receptor beta chains were read from a single sample in a study of breast tumors, draining lymph nodes, adjacent tissues. TCRdb re-called the multiplex PCR reads through MiXCR, storing one row per CDR3 protein. Among about 230,000 distinct CDR3 sequences, about 30% were seen once, and the ten largest hold 1.2% to 1.5%. The sequencing sample was made of axillary lymph node tissue. These receptors all come from a female donor with breast cancer. Some clones in this sample may be carry-over from other donors' samples. Both conserved end residues are part of each CDR3. The D gene is left open where the match is weak. Clone size is given for some rows only: seen once, a few or many times, or a class if the clone is expanded.

V gene: TRBV3-1; J gene: TRBJ2-1; D gene: TRBD2; clone size: .; CDR3 protein: CASSQSGTGLAYNEQFF; CDR3 DNA: TGTGCCAGCAGCCAAAGTGGGACGGGACTAGCGTACAATGAGCAGTTCTTC
V gene: TRBV29-1; J gene: TRBJ2-6; D gene: .; clone size: many; CDR3 protein: CSVEDSFSGANVLTF; CDR3 DNA: TGCAGCGTTGAAGATTCGTTCTCTGGGGCCAACGTCCTGACTTTC
V gene: TRBV6-1; J gene: TRBJ2-3; D gene: .; clone size: .; CDR3 protein: CASSQPAETSTDTQYF; CDR3 DNA: TGTGCCAGCAGTCAACCGGCGGAGACTAGCACAGATACGCAGTATTTT
V gene: TRBV7-8; J gene: TRBJ2-7; D gene: .; clone size: .; CDR3 protein: CASGILSEQYF; CDR3 DNA: TGTGCCAGCGGGATCCTAAGCGAGCAGTACTTC
V gene: TRBV4-1; J gene: TRBJ1-3; D gene: TRBD1; clone size: .; CDR3 protein: CASSQNVGTGARSSGNTIYF; CDR3 DNA: TGCGCCAGCAGTCAAAATGTTGGGACAGGGGCGCGGAGCTCTGGAAACACCATATATTTT
V gene: TRBV10-3; J gene: TRBJ1-6; D gene: TRBD1; clone size: .; CDR3 protein: CAISESGQRNSPLHF; CDR3 DNA: TGTGCCATCAGTGAGTCGGGACAGAGGAATTCACCCCTCCACTTT
V gene: TRBV19; J gene: TRBJ2-1; D gene: TRBD1; clone size: many; CDR3 protein: CASTSGTEYNEQFF; CDR3 DNA: TGTGCCAGTACGTCCGGGACAGAATACAATGAGCAGTTCTTC
V gene: TRBV18; J gene: TRBJ2-7; D gene: TRBD2; clone size: many; CDR3 protein: CASSLRTSGRAGEQYF; CDR3 DNA: TGTGCCAGCTCACTCCGGACTAGCGGGAGAGCGGGCGAGCAGTACTTC
V gene: TRBV12-3/TRBV12-4; J gene: TRBJ1-3; D gene: .; clone size: many; CDR3 protein: CASSLQGGGNTIYF; CDR3 DNA: TGTGCCAGCAGTTTACAGGGTGGAGGAAACACCATATATTTT
V gene: TRBV5-5; J gene: TRBJ2-7; D gene: .; clone size: many; CDR3 protein: CASSFTGSYEQYF; CDR3 DNA: TGTGCCAGCAGCTTTACAGGGTCCTACGAGCAGTACTTC
V gene: TRBV20-1; J gene: TRBJ2-1; D gene: TRBD2; clone size: .; CDR3 protein: CSARDDSGLAGVGEQFF; CDR3 DNA: TGCAGTGCTAGAGACGACAGTGGACTAGCGGGAGTTGGTGAGCAGTTCTTC
V gene: TRBV20-1; J gene: TRBJ2-4; D gene: .; clone size: .; CDR3 protein: CSARENSGDLAKNIQYF; CDR3 DNA: TGCAGTGCTAGAGAGAATAGCGGAGACCTAGCCAAAAACATTCAGTACTTC
V gene: TRBV7-6; J gene: TRBJ2-7; D gene: TRBD2; clone size: many; CDR3 protein: CASSFLTAGAGEQYF; CDR3 DNA: TGTGCCAGCAGCTTTCTAACAGCGGGAGCGGGGGAGCAGTACTTC
V gene: TRBV29-1; J gene: TRBJ2-1; D gene: .; clone size: .; CDR3 protein: CGVVGQLGGNEQFF; CDR3 DNA: TGCGGCGTTGTGGGGCAGCTCGGGGGCAATGAGCAGTTCTTC
V gene: TRBV2; J gene: TRBJ2-3; D gene: TRBD2; clone size: .; CDR3 protein: CARSTQGIAGGYTDTHYF; CDR3 DNA: TGTGCCAGATCCACACAGGGTATAGCGGGAGGATACACAGATACGCACTATTTT
V gene: TRBV5-4; J gene: TRBJ1-5; D gene: .; clone size: once; CDR3 protein: CASSLMGAGGQPQHF; CDR3 DNA: TGTGCCAGCAGCTTGATGGGGGCAGGCGGCCAGCCCCAGCATTTT
V gene: TRBV27; J gene: TRBJ2-3; D gene: TRBD2; clone size: few; CDR3 protein: CASRGLAGGSDTQYF; CDR3 DNA: TGTGCCAGCAGAGGACTAGCGGGAGGGTCCGATACGCAGTATTTT
V gene: TRBV7-9; J gene: TRBJ2-1; D gene: TRBD1; clone size: .; CDR3 protein: CASSSTGGLENEQFF; CDR3 DNA: TGTGCCAGCAGCTCGACAGGGGGCTTGGAGAATGAGCAGTTCTTC
V gene: TRBV12-3/TRBV12-4; J gene: TRBJ2-3; D gene: TRBD2; clone size: many; CDR3 protein: CASSFRTGETSGSVIDTQYF; CDR3 DNA: TGTGCCAGCAGTTTCAGGACAGGGGAGACTAGCGGGAGTGTAATAGATACGCAGTATTTT
V gene: TRBV12-3/TRBV12-4; J gene: TRBJ1-1; D gene: .; clone size: .; CDR3 protein: CASSDPGKTEAFF; CDR3 DNA: TGTGCCAGCAGTGACCCGGGGAAGACTGAAGCTTTCTTT
V gene: TRBV20-1; J gene: TRBJ1-5; D gene: .; clone size: many; CDR3 protein: CSARASPGWQPQHF; CDR3 DNA: TGCAGTGCTAGAGCTTCGCCAGGGTGGCAGCCCCAGCATTTT
V gene: TRBV7-6; J gene: TRBJ1-4; D gene: .; clone size: many; CDR3 protein: CASSPAGTDNEKLFF; CDR3 DNA: TGTGCCAGCAGCCCCGCCGGGACGGATAATGAAAAACTGTTTTTT
V gene: TRBV5-1; J gene: TRBJ2-7; D gene: TRBD2; clone size: many; CDR3 protein: CASSLPGRGGEQYF; CDR3 DNA: TGCGCCAGCAGCTTGCCCGGACGGGGGGGCGAGCAGTACTTC
V gene: TRBV7-9; J gene: TRBJ2-7; D gene: .; clone size: many; CDR3 protein: CASSRSGDEQYF; CDR3 DNA: TGTGCCAGCAGCCGGTCGGGGGACGAGCAGTACTTC
V gene: TRBV24-1; J gene: TRBJ2-1; D gene: .; clone size: .; CDR3 protein: CATSDWARSLYNEQFF; CDR3 DNA: TGTGCCACCAGTGATTGGGCCAGGTCCCTCTACAATGAGCAGTTCTTC
V gene: TRBV29-1; J gene: TRBJ1-5; D gene: .; clone size: .; CDR3 protein: CSSSPGMVNQPQHF; CDR3 DNA: TGCAGCAGTTCTCCGGGGATGGTCAATCAGCCCCAGCATTTT
V gene: TRBV20-1; J gene: TRBJ2-3; D gene: .; clone size: .; CDR3 protein: CSAKGGGYSSIDTQYF; CDR3 DNA: TGCAGTGCTAAAGGGGGGGGTTATTCGAGCATAGATACGCAGTATTTT
V gene: TRBV6-2/TRBV6-3; J gene: TRBJ1-3; D gene: .; clone size: many; CDR3 protein: CASSLRGLSGNTIYF; CDR3 DNA: TGTGCCAGCAGTTTAAGGGGACTCTCTGGAAACACCATATATTTT
V gene: TRBV7-3; J gene: TRBJ2-3; D gene: .; clone size: many; CDR3 protein: CASSPPGSSRTDTQYF; CDR3 DNA: TGTGCCAGCAGCCCCCCGGGAAGTAGCCGCACAGATACGCAGTATTTT
V gene: TRBV20-1; J gene: TRBJ1-5; D gene: .; clone size: .; CDR3 protein: CSARMRGETQHF; CDR3 DNA: TGCAGTGCTAGGATGCGGGGGGAGACCCAGCATTTT
V gene: TRBV2; J gene: TRBJ2-7; D gene: .; clone size: .; CDR3 protein: CASRWGAEQYF; CDR3 DNA: TGTGCCAGCAGATGGGGCGCCGAGCAGTACTTC
V gene: TRBV28; J gene: TRBJ2-1; D gene: .; clone size: .; CDR3 protein: CASKGGDLSYNEQFF; CDR3 DNA: TGTGCCAGCAAGGGCGGGGATCTCTCCTACAATGAGCAGTTCTTC
V gene: TRBV5-6; J gene: TRBJ2-7; D gene: TRBD1; clone size: many; CDR3 protein: CASSSRTGVYEQYF; CDR3 DNA: TGTGCCAGCAGCTCCAGGACAGGGGTGTACGAGCAGTACTTC
V gene: TRBV19; J gene: TRBJ1-4; D gene: .; clone size: many; CDR3 protein: CASRSRTNEKLFF; CDR3 DNA: TGTGCCAGTAGGAGTAGGACAAATGAAAAACTGTTTTTT
V gene: TRBV10-3; J gene: TRBJ2-1; D gene: .; clone size: .; CDR3 protein: CAISRQNNEQFF; CDR3 DNA: TGTGCCATCAGTCGTCAAAACAATGAGCAGTTCTTC
V gene: TRBV20-1; J gene: TRBJ2-3; D gene: TRBD2; clone size: many; CDR3 protein: CSADDSGSGADTQYF; CDR3 DNA: TGCAGTGCAGATGATAGCGGGAGTGGGGCAGATACGCAGTATTTT
V gene: TRBV5-1; J gene: TRBJ2-3; D gene: .; clone size: many; CDR3 protein: CASAPGLSTDTQYF; CDR3 DNA: TGCGCCAGCGCACCGGGTCTGAGTACAGATACGCAGTATTTT
V gene: TRBV20-1; J gene: TRBJ2-7; D gene: TRBD2; clone size: once; CDR3 protein: CGASPGRLYEQYF; CDR3 DNA: TGCGGTGCTAGTCCCGGGAGGCTCTACGAGCAGTACTTC
V gene: TRBV24-1; J gene: TRBJ1-2; D gene: .; clone size: many; CDR3 protein: CATSDTHSSGYTF; CDR3 DNA: TGTGCCACCAGTGACACTCACAGCTCTGGCTACACCTTC
V gene: TRBV20-1; J gene: TRBJ2-7; D gene: .; clone size: many; CDR3 protein: CSARSRETYSYEQYF; CDR3 DNA: TGCAGTGCTAGATCCCGCGAGACCTACTCCTACGAGCAGTACTTC
V gene: TRBV28; J gene: TRBJ1-3; D gene: .; clone size: few; CDR3 protein: CASSSGGSSSGNTIYF; CDR3 DNA: TGTGCCAGCAGTTCGGGGGGCTCTAGCTCTGGAAACACCATATATTTT
V gene: TRBV9; J gene: TRBJ1-6; D gene: TRBD1; clone size: .; CDR3 protein: CASSDGQGGNSPLHF; CDR3 DNA: TGTGCCAGCAGCGACGGACAGGGGGGGAATTCACCCCTCCACTTT
V gene: TRBV28; J gene: TRBJ2-7; D gene: TRBD2; clone size: many; CDR3 protein: CASRDSGSLYEQYF; CDR3 DNA: TGTGCCAGCAGGGATAGCGGGAGTCTCTACGAGCAGTACTTC
V gene: TRBV6-4; J gene: TRBJ2-1; D gene: .; clone size: .; CDR3 protein: CASRCPRALDVQFF; CDR3 DNA: TGCGCCAGCAGGTGCCCGAGGGCCCTCGATGTGCAGTTCTTC
V gene: TRBV27; J gene: TRBJ2-2; D gene: .; clone size: many; CDR3 protein: CASSFVDPAGELFF; CDR3 DNA: TGTGCCAGCAGTTTTGTGGATCCCGCCGGGGAGCTGTTTTTT
V gene: TRBV7-9; J gene: TRBJ1-4; D gene: .; clone size: many; CDR3 protein: CASSLAQIKAKLFF; CDR3 DNA: TGTGCCAGCAGCTTAGCACAAATTAAGGCAAAACTGTTTTTT
V gene: TRBV5-1; J gene: TRBJ2-7; D gene: .; clone size: many; CDR3 protein: CASSFDAAYEQYF; CDR3 DNA: TGCGCCAGCAGCTTTGATGCCGCCTACGAGCAGTACTTC
V gene: TRBV7-2; J gene: TRBJ2-7; D gene: .; clone size: many; CDR3 protein: CASSLVRQFEQYF; CDR3 DNA: TGTGCCAGCAGCTTAGTCAGGCAATTCGAGCAGTACTTC
V gene: TRBV20-1; J gene: TRBJ1-6; D gene: .; clone size: many; CDR3 protein: CSARRPGGNSPLHF; CDR3 DNA: TGCAGTGCTAGGCGTCCTGGGGGTAATTCACCCCTCCACTTT
V gene: TRBV20-1; J gene: TRBJ2-2; D gene: TRBD2; clone size: many; CDR3 protein: CSAYQWAGGFSRELFF; CDR3 DNA: TGCAGTGCCTACCAGTGGGCGGGAGGTTTCTCCCGGGAGCTGTTTTTT
V gene: TRBV5-1; J gene: TRBJ1-4; D gene: TRBD1; clone size: .; CDR3 protein: CASSVGQGGEKLFF; CDR3 DNA: TGCGCCAGCAGCGTGGGACAGGGCGGGGAAAAACTGTTTTTT
V gene: TRBV24-1; J gene: TRBJ1-1; D gene: .; clone size: few; CDR3 protein: CATSDINGRRAFF; CDR3 DNA: TGTGCCACCAGTGATATAAACGGTAGGAGAGCTTTCTTT
V gene: TRBV20-1; J gene: TRBJ2-3; D gene: .; clone size: .; CDR3 protein: CSARGRRVRTQYF; CDR3 DNA: TGCAGTGCTAGAGGACGAAGGGTTAGGACGCAGTATTTT